Listed below are T cell receptor beta chains from one sample, sequenced in a study of CD8+CD57+ T cells in acquired aplastic anemia. TCRdb reprocessed the reads with MiXCR, giving one entry per CDR3 protein. The sample has more than 200,000 distinct CDR3 sequences; over 40% are singletons. Sequenced sample: sorted CD4+, CD8+, or CD8+CD57+ T cells (not recorded which) from PBMCs. Receptors were obtained from a human donor with aplastic anemia. The CDR3 runs from the conserved cysteine through the conserved F or W. Fields, in order: clone size, D gene, V gene, J gene, CDR3 protein, CDR3 DNA. A D gene is named only where the DNA matches it firmly. The size field is filled for only some rows; it gives once, few, many or a size class.

clone_size: many; d_call: .; v_call: TRBV7-7; j_call: TRBJ1-4; cdr3_aa: CASSPGGATNEKLFF; cdr3_nt: TGTGCTAGCAGCCCGGGGGGAGCAACTAATGAAAAACTGTTTTTT
clone_size: many; d_call: .; v_call: TRBV12-3/TRBV12-4; j_call: TRBJ2-2; cdr3_aa: CASSLARLNTGELFF; cdr3_nt: TGTGCCAGCAGTTTAGCTCGCCTTAACACCGGGGAGCTGTTTTTT
clone_size: .; d_call: TRBD1; v_call: TRBV7-9; j_call: TRBJ2-7; cdr3_aa: CASSPGTGTNEQYF; cdr3_nt: TGTGCCAGCAGCCCCGGGACAGGGACTAACGAGCAGTACTTC
clone_size: .; d_call: TRBD1; v_call: TRBV12-3/TRBV12-4; j_call: TRBJ2-2; cdr3_aa: CASSLVGQGARVRTGELFF; cdr3_nt: TGTGCCAGCAGTTTAGTGGGACAGGGGGCGCGGGTTCGGACCGGGGAGCTGTTTTTT
clone_size: many; d_call: TRBD2; v_call: TRBV7-3; j_call: TRBJ2-3; cdr3_aa: CASSFASGDTDTQYF; cdr3_nt: TGTGCCAGCAGCTTCGCTAGCGGAGACACAGATACGCAGTATTTT
clone_size: many; d_call: .; v_call: TRBV6-4; j_call: TRBJ2-1; cdr3_aa: CASSVAGAAEQFF; cdr3_nt: TGTGCCAGCAGTGTGGCAGGGGCGGCTGAGCAGTTCTTC
clone_size: many; d_call: TRBD2; v_call: TRBV5-1; j_call: TRBJ2-3; cdr3_aa: CASSTSGDPTDTQYF; cdr3_nt: TGCGCCAGCTCTACTAGCGGGGACCCCACAGATACGCAGTATTTT
clone_size: many; d_call: .; v_call: TRBV6-1; j_call: TRBJ1-2; cdr3_aa: CASTERGVGNGYTF; cdr3_nt: TGTGCCAGCACCGAGAGGGGGGTGGGAAATGGCTACACCTTC
clone_size: .; d_call: .; v_call: TRBV12-3/TRBV12-4; j_call: TRBJ1-1; cdr3_aa: CASSFSGGREDFF; cdr3_nt: TGTGCCAGCAGCTTTAGCGGGGGGCGGGAAGATTTCTTT
clone_size: many; d_call: .; v_call: TRBV5-8; j_call: TRBJ2-1; cdr3_aa: CASSALAYNEQFF; cdr3_nt: TGTGCCAGCAGCGCACTAGCTTACAATGAGCAGTTCTTC
clone_size: many; d_call: .; v_call: TRBV12-3/TRBV12-4; j_call: TRBJ1-2; cdr3_aa: CASSFSGYTF; cdr3_nt: TGTGCCAGCAGTTTCTCCGGCTACACCTTC
clone_size: .; d_call: .; v_call: TRBV29-1; j_call: TRBJ1-2; cdr3_aa: CSVVGAYGYTF; cdr3_nt: TGCAGCGTTGTTGGTGCCTATGGCTACACCTTC
clone_size: .; d_call: TRBD1; v_call: TRBV7-2; j_call: TRBJ2-1; cdr3_aa: CASSYQETGVYNEQFF; cdr3_nt: TGTGCCAGCAGCTACCAAGAGACAGGGGTTTACAATGAGCAGTTCTTC
clone_size: many; d_call: TRBD1; v_call: TRBV20-1; j_call: TRBJ2-3; cdr3_aa: CSAFPGQGSDTQYF; cdr3_nt: TGCAGTGCTTTTCCGGGACAGGGGTCAGATACGCAGTATTTT
clone_size: .; d_call: TRBD1; v_call: TRBV20-1; j_call: TRBJ2-1; cdr3_aa: CSARGMDRGGDEQFF; cdr3_nt: TGCAGTGCTAGAGGAATGGACAGGGGGGGCGATGAGCAGTTCTTC
clone_size: .; d_call: .; v_call: TRBV29-1; j_call: TRBJ1-2; cdr3_aa: CSVEDKGRYIGYTF; cdr3_nt: TGCAGCGTTGAAGATAAAGGACGGTATATTGGCTACACCTTC
clone_size: many; d_call: .; v_call: TRBV20-1; j_call: TRBJ1-6; cdr3_aa: CSARVSATVNSPLHF; cdr3_nt: TGCAGTGCTAGAGTGTCCGCGACGGTAAATTCACCCCTCCACTTT
clone_size: .; d_call: .; v_call: TRBV19; j_call: TRBJ1-5; cdr3_aa: CASSISLRQPQHF; cdr3_nt: TGTGCCAGTAGTATAAGCCTTCGTCAGCCCCAGCATTTT
clone_size: .; d_call: .; v_call: TRBV15; j_call: TRBJ1-5; cdr3_aa: CATSRGRGYQPQHF; cdr3_nt: TGTGCCACCAGCAGAGGTCGTGGATATCAGCCCCAGCATTTT
clone_size: .; d_call: .; v_call: TRBV7-9; j_call: TRBJ2-5; cdr3_aa: CASSLTGGEETQYF; cdr3_nt: TGTGCCAGCAGCTTAACAGGGGGGGAGGAGACCCAGTACTTC
clone_size: many; d_call: .; v_call: TRBV2; j_call: TRBJ2-1; cdr3_aa: CASSEAYNEQFF; cdr3_nt: TGTGCCAGCAGTGAAGCCTACAATGAGCAGTTCTTC
clone_size: many; d_call: TRBD2; v_call: TRBV5-8; j_call: TRBJ2-3; cdr3_aa: CASSRRLAGGIDTQYF; cdr3_nt: TGTGCCAGCAGCCGTAGACTAGCGGGGGGTATCGATACGCAGTATTTT
clone_size: few; d_call: .; v_call: TRBV6-1; j_call: TRBJ2-5; cdr3_aa: CASLGRGYETQYF; cdr3_nt: TGTGCCAGCCTCGGCAGGGGATATGAGACCCAGTACTTC
clone_size: once; d_call: .; v_call: TRBV5-8; j_call: TRBJ1-2; cdr3_aa: CASSLGSSGGEDSYGYTF; cdr3_nt: TGTGCCAGCAGTCTCGGGAGTTCCGGGGGGGAAGATAGTTATGGCTACACCTTC
clone_size: many; d_call: .; v_call: TRBV12-3/TRBV12-4; j_call: TRBJ1-4; cdr3_aa: CASSFGLGNEKLFF; cdr3_nt: TGTGCCAGCAGTTTTGGGCTTGGGAATGAAAAACTGTTTTTT
clone_size: many; d_call: .; v_call: TRBV9; j_call: TRBJ2-1; cdr3_aa: CASSVDPAAVNEQFF; cdr3_nt: TGTGCCAGCAGCGTAGACCCCGCAGCAGTCAATGAGCAGTTCTTC
clone_size: .; d_call: .; v_call: TRBV10-3; j_call: TRBJ1-1; cdr3_aa: CASTPQGRTEAFF; cdr3_nt: TGTGCCAGCACTCCGCAGGGAAGGACTGAAGCTTTCTTT
clone_size: many; d_call: .; v_call: TRBV28; j_call: TRBJ2-5; cdr3_aa: CASNRTDQETQYF; cdr3_nt: TGTGCCAGCAATCGGACAGACCAAGAGACCCAGTACTTC